The entry below gives a single T cell receptor beta chain sequence along with its context. Antigen unknown. Profiled with immunoSEQ multiplex PCR; TCRdb holds only in-frame clones, not every one. The profile shows under 130,000 clones, around 90% of them singletons. The data belong to a study of T cell responses to AZD1222 COVID-19 vaccine. This CDR3 is 16 amino acids long. J gave up 2 bases and V 6 bases, and 9 bases lay outside the gene matches. Looked up from germline, CDR1 is MNHNY and CDR2 is SVGAGI (reference sequence). Study findings and constraints: Two doses of AZD1222 preceded a rise in Spike-specific TCR breadth and depth. Recipients of AZD1222 seropositive at baseline numbered only six or seven.

Specimen: peripheral blood, collected on day 0 of AZD1222 vaccination. The chain joins TRBV6-6 to TRBJ2-3, with 9 bases identical to TRBD2. The source is an adult in good health. This CDR3 reads CASSFPSGALTDTQYF. The CDR3 DNA reads TGTGCCAGCAGCTTCCCTAGCGGGGCCCTCACAGATACGCAGTATTTT.